The present TCR beta chain was sequenced within a study of cytomegalovirus exposure and HLA in healthy donors. The study, taken as a whole, reports: According to the study, 160 or so TCR beta chains were cytomegalovirus-associated.

Separation from the approximately 660-subject first cohort characterized the approximately 130-subject validation cohort, to which the donors belonged. Only in-frame clones appear in the TCRdb table, and some are missing; sequencing was by immunoSEQ multiplex PCR. The sample consists of around 300,000 clones, about 85% of them appearing once. This clone was detected once. Its antigen remains unidentified. The clonotype was recovered from a woman in her thirties in good health and CMV-seropositive. Sequenced sample: PBMCs.

The CDR3 sequence: CASSQDNGINTEAFF. CDR3 nucleotide sequence: TGTGCCAGCAGCCAAGACAACGGTATAAACACTGAAGCTTTCTTT. The V gene is TRBV14, the J gene TRBJ1-1; D ambiguous. The CDR3 is made up of 15 amino acids. The germline CDR1 and CDR2 sequences are SGHDN and FVKESK. V was clipped by 0 bases and J by 2 bases, with 10 bases between them.